The rows below give T cell receptor beta chains drawn from one sample of a study of T cells in Graves' hyperthyroidism and ophthalmopathy. TCRdb recomputed calls from the multiplex PCR reads with MiXCR, one row per CDR3 protein. The data contain around 520,000 distinct CDR3 sequences, roughly 25% of them singletons. Sequences were obtained from blood. Receptor source: a woman younger than 45 with Graves' ophthalmopathy. Both conserved end residues are part of each CDR3. D genes are given only for firm matches. The listing skips clone size in some rows; elsewhere it reads once, few, many or a size class.

CDR3nt	CDR3aa	j_gene	v_gene	len	d_gene	abundance
TGTGCCAGTAGTATGACCGGAGAACACGAGCAGTACTTC	CASSMTGEHEQYF	TRBJ2-7	TRBV19	13	NA	many
TGTGCCAGCAGCTACCACAGGTTGGGAGAGACCCAGTACTTC	CASSYHRLGETQYF	TRBJ2-5	TRBV13	14	NA	many
TGTGCCAGCAGTGAGAGGGGGACAGGGGGGTACGAGCAGTACTTC	CASSERGTGGYEQYF	TRBJ2-7	TRBV6-4	15	TRBD1	NA
TGTGCCAGCAGCTGGGGCTTTAACACCGGGGAGCTGTTTTTT	CASSWGFNTGELFF	TRBJ2-2	TRBV7-2	14	NA	many
TGTGCCAGCAGTATCCCCTGGGACGGCAATCAGCCCCAGCATTTT	CASSIPWDGNQPQHF	TRBJ1-5	TRBV27	15	NA	many
TGTGCCAGCAGTGGGCCACGCACAGGGTGGGCTCAAGAGACCCAGTACTTC	CASSGPRTGWAQETQYF	TRBJ2-5	TRBV6-1	17	NA	NA
TGTGCCAGCAGTGAACGCGGCAGAAACTACGAGCAGTACTTC	CASSERGRNYEQYF	TRBJ2-7	TRBV6-1	14	NA	NA
TGTGCCAGCAGTGACCCAGCTACTAGCGGGCTCCCCTACGAGCAGTACTTC	CASSDPATSGLPYEQYF	TRBJ2-7	TRBV6-4	17	TRBD2	NA
TGTGCCAGCACCACCCTAGGGGACATCGAGGGCTATGGCTACACCTTC	CASTTLGDIEGYGYTF	TRBJ1-2	TRBV6-1	16	NA	few
TGCGCCAGCAGCCAACCCACCGGGAGCTCCTACGAGCAGTACTTC	CASSQPTGSSYEQYF	TRBJ2-7	TRBV4-1	15	NA	NA
TGTGCCAGTAGTGCCGACTATATCCCAGAGACCCAGTACTTC	CASSADYIPETQYF	TRBJ2-5	TRBV19	14	NA	many
TGTGCCAGCAGTCAGATGGGACAGGGAATCAGCATTCAGTACTTC	CASSQMGQGISIQYF	TRBJ2-4	TRBV12-3/TRBV12-4	15	TRBD1	few
TGTGCCAGCGGGTTCCAGAGAGCGCTGGTTAGGGATGGCTACACCTTC	CASGFQRALVRDGYTF	TRBJ1-2	TRBV12-3/TRBV12-4	16	NA	many
TGCAGTGCTAGAGATCGGAGGGGGTCTAATGAAAAACTGTTTTTT	CSARDRRGSNEKLFF	TRBJ1-4	TRBV20-1	15	NA	few
TGCAGTGCTAGGTTGGAGGGAGGCGGTCTATGGGGCTACACCTTC	CSARLEGGGLWGYTF	TRBJ1-2	TRBV20-1	15	NA	many
TGTGCCAGCAGCCCCCCCGGGTTGCCCCAGCATTTT	CASSPPGLPQHF	TRBJ1-5	TRBV7-2	12	NA	NA
TGTGCCAGCAGTACCCTGTTCCCAGAGACCCAGTACTTC	CASSTLFPETQYF	TRBJ2-5	TRBV6-1	13	NA	NA
TGTGCCAGTAGGCTGGACAGGGGCGACGAGCAGTACTTC	CASRLDRGDEQYF	TRBJ2-7	TRBV2	13	TRBD1	many
TGTGCCAGCGGGGCGGCTGAGACCCAGTACTTC	CASGAAETQYF	TRBJ2-5	TRBV27	11	NA	many
TGTGCCTGGAGTTGGGTGAATGGACTACAAGAGACCCAGTACTTC	CAWSWVNGLQETQYF	TRBJ2-5	TRBV30	15	NA	once
TGTGCCTGGAGTCCGAACTATGGCTACACCTTC	CAWSPNYGYTF	TRBJ1-2	TRBV30	11	NA	many
TGTGCCTGGAGTGTAAAAGGGAGTCTTGGCATTCAGTACTTC	CAWSVKGSLGIQYF	TRBJ2-4	TRBV30	14	NA	many
TGTGCTAGTGGTCCCTCGGTGGGGGACAGGGCCTTTTTTGAAGCTTTCTTT	CASGPSVGDRAFFEAFF	TRBJ1-1	TRBV12-5	17	TRBD1	NA
TGTGCCAGCAGCCCACGACCTTTTGGGGGGCTGGAGACCCAGTACTTC	CASSPRPFGGLETQYF	TRBJ2-5	TRBV11-1	16	NA	NA
TGTGCCTGGAGTGGGACATACGAGCAGTACTTC	CAWSGTYEQYF	TRBJ2-7	TRBV30	11	NA	many
TGTGCCACCAGCAGAGATGTTGAAGGGAACTATGGCTACACCTTC	CATSRDVEGNYGYTF	TRBJ1-2	TRBV15	15	NA	few
TGTGCCAGCAGCTTAGTATGGAGGGAGAACACCGGGGAGCTGTTTTTT	CASSLVWRENTGELFF	TRBJ2-2	TRBV11-2	16	NA	many
TGTGCCAGCAGCTTAGGGGCACTCGAGCAGTACTTC	CASSLGALEQYF	TRBJ2-7	TRBV7-2	12	NA	once
TGTGCCAGCAGTCCGGGACCTTACACTAGCAATCAGCCCCAGCATTTT	CASSPGPYTSNQPQHF	TRBJ1-5	TRBV27	16	NA	many
TGCGCCAGCAGTCGCAACAGGGGAGGGAGAGAGACCCAGTACTTC	CASSRNRGGRETQYF	TRBJ2-5	TRBV5-1	15	NA	NA
TGTGCCAGCAGTCCCGGGACTAGCGGGGCTTACCAAGAGACCCAGTACTTC	CASSPGTSGAYQETQYF	TRBJ2-5	TRBV2	17	TRBD2	NA
TGCAGTGCTAGAAGTGTGCGGGGAGGCACTGAAGCTTTCTTT	CSARSVRGGTEAFF	TRBJ1-1	TRBV20-1	14	NA	NA
TGTGCCAGCAGTGCAACGACAGGGTTCGCCCAGCCCCAGCATTTT	CASSATTGFAQPQHF	TRBJ1-5	TRBV27	15	TRBD1	many
TGTGCCAGCAGTTACTCACCGTCAAGACAGGGAGAGACCCAGTACTTC	CASSYSPSRQGETQYF	TRBJ2-5	TRBV6-5	16	TRBD1	NA
TGTGCCAGCAGAAGGGTGACAGCTGTGTACCAAGAGACCCAGTACTTC	CASRRVTAVYQETQYF	TRBJ2-5	TRBV2	16	NA	NA
TGTGCCAGCAGTTTGGGGACACGAGGGGGCCTAGATCAGCCCCAGCATTTT	CASSLGTRGGLDQPQHF	TRBJ1-5	TRBV12-3/TRBV12-4	17	TRBD1	NA
TGTGCCTGGAGTGTTTTGGGGGGAGAAGCTTTCTTT	CAWSVLGGEAFF	TRBJ1-1	TRBV30	12	NA	many
TGTGCCAGCAGCTGGGACAGCCCCAGGGATGGCTACACCTTC	CASSWDSPRDGYTF	TRBJ1-2	TRBV7-9	14	TRBD1	NA
TGTGCCAGCAGCCAGATCGCGGGGGGGGGCACCGGGGAGCTGTTTTTT	CASSQIAGGGTGELFF	TRBJ2-2	TRBV4-2	16	TRBD2	NA
TGTGCCAGCAGCTCACGGCCGAAGGAGTGGGTCTCTAACTATGGCTACACCTTC	CASSSRPKEWVSNYGYTF	TRBJ1-2	TRBV5-6	18	NA	few